The present T cell receptor beta chain was sequenced within a study of blood T cell repertoires in COVID-19. Across the study: T cells, B-cell-depleted T cells, or PBMCs provided the cDNA or gDNA that served as material.

Original analysis: Estimation of nucleated cell counts relied on the amplification of reference gene primers. Repertoires were generated with immunoSEQ multiplex PCR, while TCRdb's copy carries only in-frame clones and drops some. V and J calls and clone size follow that table, whereas D and trimming were derived from the DNA. The sample consists of under 200,000 clones, around 84% of them appearing once. Trimming removed 2 bases from V and 4 bases from J; junction bases left unmatched: 4. Per the germline V gene, CDR1 is GTSNPN and CDR2 is SVGIG (reference sequence). The CDR3 contains 13 residues. The source is a woman aged 80 or over with acute or convalescent COVID-19. V usage is TRBV30 and J usage is TRBJ2-7; the match to TRBD2 covers 8 bases. The sequencing input was peripheral blood. The CDR3 region has the DNA TGTGCCTGGAGTATTGCGGGAGGTTACGAGCAGTACTTC. Amino acid sequence: CAWSIAGGYEQYF.